This entry describes one T cell receptor beta chain. Its antigen is unidentified. The entry originates in a study of graft-versus-host responses after intestinal transplantation. In germline, CDR1 is MNHEY, CDR2 SMNVEV (reference sequence). The CDR3 extends over 14 amino acids. Trimming took off 5 bases at V and 7 bases at J, with 12 bases between the two ends. Method: immunoSEQ multiplex PCR; TCRdb's copy keeps in-frame clones and lacks some. Among around 120,000 clones listed, around 96% were seen once. The source material was unstimulated CD8+ T cells sorted from spleen or lymph node cells, sampled before intestinal transplant. The clonotype comes from a human donor who received an intestinal transplant. The chain couples TRBV27 to TRBJ1-6; a weak D match, TRBD1 (5 bases). CDR3 nucleotides: TGTGCCAGCAGTAGAAGGGGTGGAAATTCACCCCTCCACTTT. It yields the protein CASSRRGGNSPLHF.